The source of this T cell receptor (beta chain) is a study of regulatory T cells in long-lasting Graves disease. Time point described: newly diagnosed GD, antithyroid drugs for less than 3 months. Extracted PBMC RNA gave rise to the TCR library. Germline V lookup: CDR1 LNHDA, CDR2 SQIVND (reference sequence). V shed 8 bases, J shed 5 bases, and the junction held 13 bases outside the gene matches. This CDR3 comprises 15 residues. Details on this clonotype: Its specificity is unknown.

Building the TCR beta libraries relied on iRepertoire HTBI primers, and CDR3 regions underwent Arm-PCR. From the multiplex PCR reads, TCRdb called clonotypes with MiXCR, one entry per CDR3 protein. Found here are fewer than 500,000 distinct CDR3 sequences, around 15% of them singletons; the top ten hold 12%. Findings and limits, study-wide: Persistent patients had more shared public clonotypes (under 3,000) than new patients (966).

This sample also belongs to another study, concerning T cells in Graves' hyperthyroidism and ophthalmopathy. That source reports: Patients aged 18 to 65 had newly diagnosed hyperthyroidism of under 2 months' duration. A patient was excluded if there was uncontrolled infection, other autoimmune disease, pregnancy or lactation. HTBI primers were employed in a first-round RT-PCR of the TCR CDR3.

The V call is TRBV19, the J call TRBJ2-3; 7 bases line up with TRBD2. The specimen was peripheral blood mononuclear cells (PBMCs), collected at new diagnosis, from a patient treated with antithyroid drugs. The TCR sequence derives from a man in his forties with Graves disease. The DNA for the CDR3 is TGTGCCAGTTTTCCTCGGGGCGGGAGAGAAGATACGCAGTATTTT. Protein: CASFPRGGREDTQYF.